The 19 T cell receptor beta chains reported below all come from one sample, sequenced in a study of vaccination and CD4 T cells after COVID-19. Antigens for these TCRs are unknown. Scientists ran DNA taken from cultured CD4+ T cells through the Oncomine TCR Beta short-read assay for sequencing. TCRdb fed the PCR reads into MiXCR, producing one record per CDR3 protein. In the table there are over 13,000 distinct CDR3 sequences, less than 65% of which are singletons. The treatment is: approximately 10-day PBMC culture with coronavirus spike peptide pools or control peptides (ViraFEST assay). The source material was CD4+ T cells from blood, cultured in vitro, sampled before SARS-CoV-2 vaccination. These receptors were collected from a human donor who had recovered from COVID-19.

This sequence joins TRBV19 and TRBJ2-7; 13 positions agree with TRBD2. The CDR3 contains 18 residues. V lost 5 bases to trimming and J lost 3 bases; unmatched junction nucleotides: 13. Germline V gives CDR1 LNHDA, CDR2 SQIVND (reference sequence). The CDR3 loop is CASSVLRTSGSTNYEQYF. The DNA of the CDR3 is TGTGCCAGTAGTGTTCTTAGGACTAGCGGGAGTACGAACTACGAGCAGTACTTC.

This clonotype appeared a few times. This chain joins TRBV20-1 and TRBJ2-1, with no clear D. The CDR3 spans 14 residues. Trimming stripped 3 bases from V and 9 bases from J, with 18 bases between. Germline V gives CDR1 DFQATT, CDR2 SNEGSKA (reference sequence). CDR3 amino acids: CSASPGAGSPEQFF. CDR3 bases: TGCAGTGCTAGCCCTGGAGCCGGTTCCCCTGAGCAGTTCTTC.

Only a few counts were recorded for this clonotype. V usage is TRBV10-3 and J usage is TRBJ2-7, with 7 bases matching TRBD1. The CDR3 covers 13 residues. The V and J ends lost 10 bases and 0 bases, in that order; junction bases with no gene match: 6. Germline V gene lookup returns CDR1 ENHRY and CDR2 SYGVKD. CDR3 loop: CATRQGTSYEQYF. Written as DNA, the CDR3 is TGTGCCACCCGACAGGGAACCTCCTACGAGCAGTACTTC.

This clonotype was detected only a few times. V and J are TRBV6-5 and TRBJ1-2; the D is unclear. V was clipped by 2 bases and J by 6 bases, with 7 bases between them. The length of the CDR3 is 12 residues. The germline V gene has CDR1 MNHEY and CDR2 SVGAGI. As DNA, the CDR3 is TGTGCCAGCAGTTACGCAGGTGATGGCTACACCTTC. It encodes CASSYAGDGYTF.

The chain joins TRBV7-2 to TRBJ1-1; D is unclear. Looked up from germline, CDR1 is SGHTA and CDR2 is FQGNSA. Trimming took off 3 bases at V and 3 bases at J, with 5 bases between the two ends. This CDR3 is built from 12 residues. The DNA of the CDR3 is TGTGCCAGCAGCTTGATGTACACTGAAGCTTTCTTT. Amino acid sequence: CASSLMYTEAFF.

This clonotype was counted a few times. V usage is TRBV5-4 and J usage is TRBJ1-2; 7 bases agree with TRBD1. Unmatched junction bases numbered 13, after V lost 4 bases and J lost 10 bases. Germline lookup yields CDR1 SGHNT and CDR2 YYREEE (reference sequence). This CDR3 contains 14 residues. CDR3: CASSHLEGARVYTF. The CDR3 region has the DNA TGTGCCAGCAGCCACCTAGAGGGGGCGCGTGTCTACACCTTC.

This clonotype was observed a few times. CDR3: CASSVESYQPQHF. The CDR3 coding sequence is TGTGCCAGCAGCGTCGAGAGTTATCAGCCCCAGCATTTT. The genes are TRBV6-1 and TRBJ1-5; D is unresolved. CDR1 MNHNS and CDR2 SASEGT come from the germline V gene. With 6 bases removed from V and 5 bases from J, the gap between germline ends came to 11 bases. The CDR3 is 13 amino acids.

The V and J genes are TRBV12-5 and TRBJ1-5, with D unclear. The V gene lost 5 bases and the J gene lost 4 bases, with 9 bases spanning the gap. Germline V gene sequence: CDR1 LGHNT, CDR2 FRNRAP. This CDR3 has 13 amino acids. The CDR3, as DNA: TGTGCTAGTGGTGAAACGGGGAATCAGCCCCAGCATTTT. Its translation: CASGETGNQPQHF.

In its sample, this clonotype was seen once. The genes are TRBV27 and TRBJ1-4, with D unclear. Germline CDR1 is MNHEY and CDR2 is SMNVEV (reference sequence). Trimming removed 5 bases at V and 2 bases at J, with 12 bases between. The CDR3 consists of 15 residues. CDR3 coding DNA: TGTGCCAGCAGTCTCCAGTATTCCACTAATGAAAAACTGTTTTTT. It is translated as CASSLQYSTNEKLFF.

The V and J genes are TRBV6-1 and TRBJ2-1, with 14 bases that match TRBD2. CDR3 length: 16 residues. CDR1 MNHNS and CDR2 SASEGT come from the germline V gene. The V segment lost 3 bases and the J segment 10 bases; nucleotides outside the gene matches: 8. The CDR3 coding sequence is TGTGCCAGCAGTGAGGGGACTAGCGGGAGATTGGGCGAGCAGTTCTTC. Amino acids: CASSEGTSGRLGEQFF.

This clonotype has a handful of counts. This chain uses TRBV10-3 with TRBJ2-7; D possibly uses TRBD1 or TRBD2 (5 bases each). Germline V gene lookup returns CDR1 ENHRY and CDR2 SYGVKD. Trimming removed 4 bases from V and 2 bases from J, with 6 bases in between. The CDR3 is made up of 12 amino acids. The CDR3 bases are TGTGCCATCAGTGGGGGGACCTACGAGCAGTACTTC. Amino acid sequence: CAISGGTYEQYF.

V gene TRBV6-1 combines with J gene TRBJ1-2; perhaps TRBD1 as D (5 bases). Germline CDR1 reads MNHNS; CDR2 reads SASEGT. The ends were cut back, 0 bases at V and 2 bases at J, with 13 bases in the middle. CDR3 length: 16 residues. The CDR3 sequence is CASSEASGWGNYGYTF. For the CDR3, the DNA is TGTGCCAGCAGTGAAGCTTCGGGATGGGGGAACTATGGCTACACCTTC.

This clonotype was detected only a few times. The rearrangement uses TRBV19 and TRBJ2-2; a weak D match, TRBD1 (7 bases). Trimming removed 0 bases from V and 5 bases from J, with 10 bases in between. Per the germline V gene, CDR1 is LNHDA and CDR2 is SQIVND (reference sequence). CDR3 size: 15 residues. The CDR3 region has the DNA TGTGCCAGTAGTATAGAGGCAGGGGGGACCGGGGAGCTGTTTTTT. It specifies CASSIEAGGTGELFF. The entire variable domain, with the rest obtained from reference TRBV19 and TRBJ2-2, is as follows: DGGITQSPKYLFRKEGQNVTLSCEQNLNHDAMYWYRQDPGQGLRLIYYSQIVNDFQKGDIAEGYSVSREKKESFPLTVTSAQKNPTAFYLCASSIEAGGTGELFFGEGSRLTVL.

V and J are TRBV7-9 and TRBJ1-1, with 8 bases lining up with TRBD1. With 5 bases clipped from V and 1 base from J, the junction kept 6 bases outside the gene matches. This CDR3 comprises 15 residues. Germline V gives CDR1 SEHNR, CDR2 FQNEAQ (reference sequence). CDR3 sequence: CASSAPDRANTEAFF. The CDR3 DNA reads as TGTGCCAGCAGCGCCCCGGACAGGGCGAACACTGAAGCTTTCTTT.

V and J are TRBV11-1 and TRBJ2-7, with D perhaps TRBD1 (5 bases). The CDR3 runs to 13 residues. CDR1 and CDR2 (germline): SGHAT, FQDESV (reference sequence). Trimming pared 3 bases from V and 3 bases from J, leaving 9 bases between. This CDR3 reads CASSLGQNYEQYF. The CDR3, as DNA: TGTGCCAGCAGCTTGGGGCAGAACTACGAGCAGTACTTC. The full variable domain, with the rest looked up from reference TRBV11-1 and TRBJ2-7, is EAEVAQSPRYKITEKSQAVAFWCDPISGHATLYWYRQILGQGPELLVQFQDESVVDDSQLPKDRFSAERLKGVDSTLKIQPAELGDSAMYLCASSLGQNYEQYFGPGTRLTVT.

For the CDR3, the DNA is TGTGCCAGCAGTTCCGAATCTGCCGGGACAGGGGGCCATTCACCCCTCCACTTT. Its protein is CASSSESAGTGGHSPLHF. The chain employs TRBV27 and TRBJ1-6; 12 positions agree with TRBD1. The CDR3 consists of 18 residues. Germline V gene sequence: CDR1 MNHEY, CDR2 SMNVEV (reference sequence). J was trimmed by 8 bases and V by 4 bases; bases with no gene match: 12.

This clonotype was counted a single time. The chain uses TRBV20-1 and TRBJ2-7; TRBD2 is a possible D gene (5 bases). The V and J ends lost 3 bases and 0 bases respectively, with 15 bases between them. Germline V gene lookup returns CDR1 DFQATT and CDR2 SNEGSKA (reference sequence). The CDR3 has 15 residues. This CDR3 is CSASPRTGSSYEQYF. CDR3 bases: TGCAGTGCTAGTCCCAGGACGGGAAGCTCCTACGAGCAGTACTTC.

V usage is TRBV28 and J usage is TRBJ1-5; 8 positions match TRBD1. CDR1 and CDR2 (germline): MDHEN, SYDVKM. J gave up 2 bases and V 4 bases, and 7 bases lay outside the gene matches. The CDR3 extends over 16 amino acids. This CDR3 is CASSSRQGLGNQPQHF. The CDR3 DNA sequence: TGTGCCAGCAGTTCTCGACAGGGGCTCGGCAATCAGCCCCAGCATTTT.

This clonotype was seen only a few times. The rearrangement links TRBV6-2 or TRBV6-3 to TRBJ2-7; 11 bases align to TRBD1. The germline CDR1 and CDR2 sequences are MNHEY and SVGEGT. The CDR3 runs to 14 residues. V shed 6 bases and J 2 bases; nucleotides not matched to a gene: 3. CDR3 nucleotides: TGTGCCAGCAGAGGACAGGGGGCAGCCTACGAGCAGTACTTC. The encoded protein is CASRGQGAAYEQYF.